The clone carrying this T cell receptor (beta chain) came up many times. TCRdb re-analysed the RT-PCR reads in MiXCR, keeping a single row per CDR3 protein. The data hold 160,000 or so distinct CDR3 sequences, with around 9.9% observed a single time. These data come from a study of response to subunit inactivated influenza vaccine. The CDR3 extends over 15 amino acids. The V gene's germline CDR1 is SGHRS and CDR2 YFSETQ. Trimming took 1 base from V and 1 from J, leaving 10 bases between them. The gene calls are TRBV5-1 and TRBJ2-3, with TRBD1 as a possible D gene (5 bases). The receptor's source is a man aged 45-65 years who received an inactivated influenza vaccine. Material: non-naive T cells sorted from PBMCs, obtained around seven weeks after vaccination. The CDR3 protein is CASSLQGMGTDTQYF. In DNA, the CDR3 is TGCGCCAGCAGCTTGCAGGGCATGGGCACAGATACGCAGTATTTT.